These 17 T cell receptor beta chains came from one sample sequenced in a study of T cells after yellow fever vaccination. TCRdb itself ran the 5' RACE reads through MiXCR, one entry per CDR3 protein. Seen here are roughly 300,000 distinct CDR3 sequences, around 8.1% observed once, and the top ten hold approximately 15%. The material sequenced was PBMCs, taken about 49 days after the first yellow fever vaccination. These receptors were obtained from a man aged 18 to 30 who received the YFV17D yellow fever vaccine.

Turning to this clonotype: The final CDR3 position lacks the conserved phenylalanine or tryptophan, pointing to a likely read error. V gene TRBV5-1 combines with J gene TRBJ1-2; TRBD1 agrees at 7 bases. The ends lost 4 bases at V and 8 bases at J; junction bases unmatched: 8. Per germline, CDR1 SGHRS and CDR2 YFSETQ. The CDR3 is 13 amino acids. The CDR3 bases are TGCGCCAGCAGCCTCACAGGGGTGGGCGGCTACACCTCC. It translates to CASSLTGVGGYTS.

This clonotype was recorded many times. V usage is TRBV5-1 and J usage is TRBJ2-3; 10 positions match TRBD2. V dropped 4 bases and J dropped 1; count of bases not matched to a gene: 6. This CDR3 region has 16 residues. Germline CDR1 reads SGHRS; CDR2 reads YFSETQ. CDR3 protein: CASSPSTSGGTDTQYF. CDR3 bases: TGCGCCAGCAGCCCCTCAACTAGCGGGGGCACAGATACGCAGTATTTT.

The chain employs TRBV28 and TRBJ1-2; 11 bases align to TRBD1. Germline V gene lookup returns CDR1 MDHEN and CDR2 SYDVKM. This CDR3 has 16 amino acids. Trimming removed 6 bases from V and 1 base from J; junction bases left unmatched: 7. The CDR3 region is CASSKDRGLINYGYTF. CDR3 nucleotides: TGTGCCAGCAGCAAGGACAGGGGGCTTATTAACTATGGCTACACCTTC.

A few counts support this clonotype. The chain combines TRBV5-1 with TRBJ2-3, with 8 nucleotides matching TRBD2. The CDR3 is 16 amino acids. CDR1 and CDR2 from the germline V gene are SGHRS and YFSETQ. Trimming took 2 bases from V and 2 from J; bases not matched to a gene: 7. For the CDR3, the DNA is TGCGCCAGCAGCTTCCTTATAGCGGGGAACACAGATACGCAGTATTTT. This translates into CASSFLIAGNTDTQYF.

The V call is TRBV20-1, the J call TRBJ2-7, with 13 bases fitting TRBD2. The V gene's germline CDR1 is DFQATT and CDR2 SNEGSKA (reference sequence). V trimming: 4 bases; J trimming: 9 bases; junction bases outside the gene matches: 6. The CDR3 is made up of 13 amino acids. The CDR3 here is CSAKTSGGYRQYF. For the CDR3, the DNA is TGCAGTGCTAAGACTAGCGGGGGGTATCGGCAGTACTTC.

The rearrangement uses TRBV12-3 or TRBV12-4 and TRBJ1-2; the D is unclear. The CDR3 is 12 amino acids. V dropped 3 bases and J dropped 3 bases, with 5 bases sitting between them. In nucleotides, the CDR3 is TGTGCCAGCAGTTTCGGCGACTATGGCTACACCTTC. Translation: CASSFGDYGYTF.

This chain links TRBV20-1 with TRBJ2-5; D tentatively fits TRBD1 or TRBD2 (6 bases each). V was pared by 5 bases and J by 4 bases, with 17 bases between. This CDR3 is built from 14 residues. Germline V gene lookup returns CDR1 DFQATT and CDR2 SNEGSKA (reference sequence). For the CDR3, the DNA is TGCAGTGCTCGGGGGCCGCATCCGGCAGAGACCCAGTACTTC. It codes for CSARGPHPAETQYF.

The V and J genes are TRBV11-2 and TRBJ1-4; possible D gene TRBD1, 5 bases. This CDR3 is 16 amino acids long. The germline gives CDR1 SGHAT, CDR2 FQNNGV. Between the trimmed V and J ends, which lost 0 bases and 7 bases, there was a span of 15 bases. The CDR3 spells CASSLEGTGLGEKLFF. DNA of the CDR3: TGTGCCAGCAGCTTAGAAGGGACGGGGCTTGGTGAAAAACTGTTTTTT.

This clonotype was found a few times. The chain recombines TRBV9 with TRBJ2-1; D possibly corresponds to TRBD2 (7 bases). Germline V CDR1 and CDR2: SGDLS, YYNGEE. V was pared by 0 bases and J by 7 bases, with 26 bases between. The CDR3 length is 19 residues. The CDR3 region is CASSVVPTLGGGGANEQFF. The CDR3 nucleotides are TGTGCCAGCAGCGTAGTCCCGACATTAGGAGGGGGGGGGGCAAATGAGCAGTTCTTC.

This clonotype was counted a few times. The CDR3 region is CASSEETYVGGYEQYV. The CDR3 nucleotides read TGTGCCAGCAGTGAAGAGACGTATGTAGGGGGCTACGAGCAGTACGTC. The chain has TRBV6-1 and TRBJ2-7; a possible D gene is TRBD1 (6 bases). V was clipped by 1 base and J by 3 bases, with 16 bases between them. The germline V gene has CDR1 MNHNS and CDR2 SASEGT. The CDR3 is 16 amino acids.

This clonotype occurred many times. The chain recombines TRBV5-4 with TRBJ2-7; D might be TRBD2 (6 bases). CDR3 size: 13 residues. V gave up 5 bases and J gave up 6 bases, with 15 bases separating them. CDR1 is SGHNT and CDR2 is YYREEE in the germline V gene (reference sequence). The CDR3 bases are TGTGCCAGCAGGACCGCCGGGAGTGTCGAGCAGTACTTC. This translates into CASRTAGSVEQYF. Variable domain in full (rest from reference TRBV5-4 and TRBJ2-7): ETGVTQSPTHLIKTRGQQVTLRCSSQSGHNTVSWYQQALGQGPQFIFQYYREEENGRGNFPPRFSGLQFPNYSSELNVNALELDDSALYLCASRTAGSVEQYFGPGTRLTVT.

The CDR3 reads CSASGAGGHYGYTF. The CDR3 DNA follows: TGCAGTGCTAGTGGGGCAGGGGGTCACTATGGCTACACCTTC. V and J are TRBV20-1 and TRBJ1-2, with 7 bases that match TRBD1. The CDR3 contains 14 residues. Germline loops: CDR1 DFQATT, CDR2 SNEGSKA (reference sequence). Unmatched junction bases numbered 7, after V lost 3 bases and J lost 3 bases.

This clonotype was seen more than once but under ten times. This chain links TRBV28 with TRBJ2-2; D unresolved. The V gene's germline CDR1 is MDHEN and CDR2 SYDVKM. V shed 7 bases and J shed 1 base, with 13 bases lying between them. The CDR3 runs 15 residues. CDR3 DNA sequence: TGTGCCAGCAAGAAGACGACGGGGAACACCGGGGAGCTGTTTTTT. This codes for CASKKTTGNTGELFF.

This chain joins TRBV29-1 and TRBJ1-2; TRBD1 might be the D (5 bases). V lost 0 bases to trimming and J lost 2 bases, with 13 bases between them. Per germline, CDR1 SQVTM and CDR2 ANQGSEA. CDR3 length: 15 residues. The CDR3 loop reads CSVEDLRDRNYGYTF. The CDR3 DNA follows: TGCAGCGTTGAAGATCTTCGAGACAGAAACTATGGCTACACCTTC.

This clonotype has more than one count but fewer than ten. The V gene is TRBV20-1, the J gene TRBJ2-5, with TRBD2 matching 8 bases. The V segment lost 6 bases and the J segment 4 bases; nucleotides outside the gene matches: 4. CDR1 and CDR2 from the germline V gene are DFQATT and SNEGSKA (reference sequence). There are 12 residues in the CDR3. The CDR3 region is CSAATSGETQYF. In nucleotides, the CDR3 is TGCAGTGCGGCCACTAGCGGAGAGACCCAGTACTTC.

This clonotype has just a few counts. This rearrangement joins TRBV5-1 to TRBJ2-7; possibly TRBD2 for D (7 bases). V lost 0 bases and J 5 bases, leaving 15 bases between the germline ends. The CDR3 consists of 15 residues. The germline gives CDR1 SGHRS, CDR2 YFSETQ. The CDR3 spells CASSLGVRGAHEQYV. As DNA, the CDR3 is TGCGCCAGCAGCTTGGGCGTCCGGGGGGCCCACGAGCAGTACGTC.

This clonotype occurred a few times. V gene TRBV11-2 combines with J gene TRBJ1-2, with unresolved D. This CDR3 has 18 residues. V lost 5 bases to trimming and J lost 2 bases, with 24 bases between them. Germline V gene lookup returns CDR1 SGHAT and CDR2 FQNNGV. CDR3 bases: TGTGCCAGCAGCCATACCAGAGGAAACCGAGGCACCAACTATGGCTACACCTTC. It translates to CASSHTRGNRGTNYGYTF. The full variable domain, in which reference TRBV11-2 and TRBJ1-2 provide the parts outside the CDR3, is EAGVAQSPRYKIIEKRQSVAFWCNPISGHATLYWYQQILGQGPKLLIQFQNNGVVDDSQLPKDRFSAERLKGVDSTLKIQPAKLEDSAVYLCASSHTRGNRGTNYGYTFGSGTRLTVV.